This T cell receptor beta chain was recorded in a study of blood T cells in healthy people across ages. The donors, aged roughly 6 to 90, were healthy Caucasians from Russia. A second about 7 to 12 cycle PCR used barcoded and J-beta primers. TCRdb independently ran MiXCR on the 5' RACE reads; one entry per CDR3 protein. The data contain 550,000 to 650,000 distinct CDR3 sequences, about a quarter of them singletons. Trimming removed 6 bases from V and 2 bases from J; junction bases left unmatched: 10. The CDR3 length is 16 residues. This sample was shared with a second study, whose subject was T cells of mothers and their children. This second report adds: Related pairs of mothers and children showed slightly higher, non-significant overlap versus unrelated pairs. There were no persistent microchimeric T cell clones detected.

Sequencing was carried out using blood. The origin of this receptor is a boy between 2 and 10 years old in good health. V gene TRBV12-3 or TRBV12-4 combines with J gene TRBJ2-5; 9 nucleotides line up with TRBD2. The CDR3 region has the DNA TGTGCCAGCAGGGCCGGGACTAGCTCCCGGCAAGAGACCCAGTACTTC. This codes for CASRAGTSSRQETQYF.